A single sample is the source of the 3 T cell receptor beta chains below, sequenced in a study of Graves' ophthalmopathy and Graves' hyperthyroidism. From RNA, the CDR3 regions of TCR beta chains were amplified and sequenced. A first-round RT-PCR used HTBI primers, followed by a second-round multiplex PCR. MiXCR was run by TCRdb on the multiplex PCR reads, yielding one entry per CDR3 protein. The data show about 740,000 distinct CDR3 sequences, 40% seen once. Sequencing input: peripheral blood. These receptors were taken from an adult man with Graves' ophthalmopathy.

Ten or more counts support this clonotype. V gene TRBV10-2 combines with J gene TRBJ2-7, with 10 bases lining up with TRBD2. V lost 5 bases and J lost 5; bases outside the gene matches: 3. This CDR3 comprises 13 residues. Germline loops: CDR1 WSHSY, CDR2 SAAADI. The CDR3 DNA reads TGCGCCAGCAGTCTAGCGGGAGAGAACGAGCAGTACTTC. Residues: CASSLAGENEQYF.

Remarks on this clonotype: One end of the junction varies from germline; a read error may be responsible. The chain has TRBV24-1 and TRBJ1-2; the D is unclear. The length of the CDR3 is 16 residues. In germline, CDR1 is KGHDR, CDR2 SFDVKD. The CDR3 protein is CASSQDRRYFNYGYTF. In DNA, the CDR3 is TGTGCCAGCAGTCAGGACCGTCGCTACTTTAACTATGGCTACACCTTC.

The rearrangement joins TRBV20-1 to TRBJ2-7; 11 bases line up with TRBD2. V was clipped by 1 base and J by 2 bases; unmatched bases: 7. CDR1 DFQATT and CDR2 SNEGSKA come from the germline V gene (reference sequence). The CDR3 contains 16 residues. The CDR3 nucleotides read TGCAGTGCTAGAGTTTCTTTTAGCGGGAGGGCCTACGAGCAGTACTTC. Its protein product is CSARVSFSGRAYEQYF.